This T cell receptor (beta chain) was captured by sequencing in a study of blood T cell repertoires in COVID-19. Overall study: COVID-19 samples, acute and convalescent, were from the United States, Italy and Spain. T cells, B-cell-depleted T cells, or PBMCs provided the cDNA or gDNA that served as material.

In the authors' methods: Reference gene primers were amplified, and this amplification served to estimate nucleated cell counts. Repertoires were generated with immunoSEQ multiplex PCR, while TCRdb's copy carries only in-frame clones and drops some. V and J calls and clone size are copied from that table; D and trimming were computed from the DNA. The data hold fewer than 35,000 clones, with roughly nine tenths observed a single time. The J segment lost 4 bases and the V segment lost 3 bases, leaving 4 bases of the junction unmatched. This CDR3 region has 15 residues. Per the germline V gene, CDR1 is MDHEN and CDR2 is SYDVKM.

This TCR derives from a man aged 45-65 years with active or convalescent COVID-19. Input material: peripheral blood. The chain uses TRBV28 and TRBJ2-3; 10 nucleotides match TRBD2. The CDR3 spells CASSLQREGSDTQYF. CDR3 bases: TGTGCCAGCAGTTTGCAGCGGGAGGGCTCAGATACGCAGTATTTT. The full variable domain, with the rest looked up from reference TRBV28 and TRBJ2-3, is DVKVTQSSRYLVKRTGEKVFLECVQDMDHENMFWYRQDPGLGLRLIYFSYDVKMKEKGDIPEGYSVSREKKERFSLILESASTNQTSMYLCASSLQREGSDTQYFGPGTRLTVL.